Listed below are T cell receptor beta chains from one sample, sequenced in a study of regulatory T cells in long-lasting Graves disease. TCRdb re-derived calls from the multiplex PCR reads in MiXCR, one entry per CDR3 protein. The table includes 400,000 to 500,000 distinct CDR3 sequences, around 20% detected once. Specimen: peripheral blood mononuclear cells (PBMCs), collected when the disease was refractory, from a patient treated with antithyroid drugs. These receptors originate from a female donor with Graves disease. CDR3s include the opening cysteine and the closing phenylalanine or tryptophan. The D gene is left open where the match is weak. Clone size is given for some rows only: seen once, a few or many times, or a class if the clone is expanded.

V gene	J gene	clone size	D gene	CDR3 DNA	CDR3 protein
TRBV27	TRBJ2-7	-	TRBD1	TGTGCCAGCAGTTTGACCCAGGACAGGTTCTACGAGCAGTACTTC	CASSLTQDRFYEQYF
TRBV27	TRBJ2-5	many	-	TGTGCCAGCACCCCGGGCAGGTCGGAGACCCAGTACTTC	CASTPGRSETQYF
TRBV2	TRBJ2-7	few	TRBD2	TGTGCCAGCAGTGACATTCAGCGGGAGAACGAGCAGTACTTC	CASSDIQRENEQYF
TRBV12-3/TRBV12-4	TRBJ2-7	-	TRBD1	TGTGCCAGCAGTTTGGTAGGGGACAGTGCTATAGAGCAGTACTTC	CASSLVGDSAIEQYF
TRBV11-2	TRBJ1-2	many	-	TGTGCCAGCAGCTTGGGGGTTGTTCGTGGCTACACCTTC	CASSLGVVRGYTF
TRBV30	TRBJ2-2	few	TRBD2	TGTGCCTGGAGTGGACTAGCGGTGAACACCGGGGAGCTGTTTTTT	CAWSGLAVNTGELFF
TRBV7-2	TRBJ2-5	many	-	TGTGCCAGCAGCTTAGGTTGGGAGACCCAGTACTTC	CASSLGWETQYF
TRBV4-1	TRBJ1-1	-	-	TGCGCCAGCAGCCAAGAGCCGACAGACGGGGTTGAAGCTTTCTTT	CASSQEPTDGVEAFF
TRBV12-3/TRBV12-4	TRBJ2-7	many	TRBD1	TGTGCCAGCAGTTCAACTCGACAGGGCCAAGGGGTCTACGAGCAGTACTTC	CASSSTRQGQGVYEQYF
TRBV20-1	TRBJ2-7	few	TRBD2	TGCAGTGCTAGAGGGACGATAGCGGGGTCCTACGAGCAGTACTTC	CSARGTIAGSYEQYF
TRBV6-1	TRBJ2-7	-	-	TGTGCCACCAAAATTTCGAGTTCCAACGAGCAGTACTTC	CATKISSSNEQYF
TRBV12-3/TRBV12-4	TRBJ2-5	many	-	TGTGCCAGCACCATCAGCACCCAAGGGACCCAGTACTTC	CASTISTQGTQYF
TRBV9	TRBJ2-7	few	TRBD2	TGTGCCAGCAGCTTTAGCGGGAAGAACGAGCAGTACTTC	CASSFSGKNEQYF
TRBV12-3/TRBV12-4	TRBJ1-6	many	-	TGTGCCAGCATTCTTCGTGGGGGATCCCCCCTCCACTTT	CASILRGGSPLHF
TRBV29-1	TRBJ2-5	few	-	TGCAGCGTTGAGCGCGGAGGGGATCCCCAGTACTTC	CSVERGGDPQYF
TRBV29-1	TRBJ1-1	few	TRBD1	TGCAGCGTTTTACCCGGCAGGGGGAGCTTCGGCACTGAAGCTTTCTTT	CSVLPGRGSFGTEAFF
TRBV19	TRBJ2-7	few	TRBD1	TGTGCCAGTAACGATATGGGGACAGCGGCTCCCTACGAGCAGTACTTC	CASNDMGTAAPYEQYF
TRBV29-1	TRBJ2-7	-	TRBD2	TGCAGCGTGGGACTAGCGGGGTTCTACGAGCAGTACTTC	CSVGLAGFYEQYF
TRBV3-1	TRBJ2-7	few	TRBD2	TGTGCCAGCAGCCAAGTGGCAGTAGCGGGGGTCTACGAGCAGTACTTC	CASSQVAVAGVYEQYF
TRBV28	TRBJ2-7	few	-	TGTGCCAGCAGTTCCCTAAAGAGGGAGCAGTACTTC	CASSSLKREQYF
TRBV12-3/TRBV12-4	TRBJ1-1	many	-	TGTGCCAGCAGTTTAGCGCGTAGCGTCCCTATGAACACTGAAGCTTTCTTT	CASSLARSVPMNTEAFF
TRBV28	TRBJ1-5	many	-	TGTGCCAGCAGTTGGACCCAAAATCAGCCCCAGCATTTT	CASSWTQNQPQHF
TRBV2	TRBJ2-7	many	-	TGTGCCAGCAGTGAAAACGGGGCCAGTACCTACGAGCAGTACTTC	CASSENGASTYEQYF
TRBV28	TRBJ2-2	-	-	TGTGCCAGCAGTTTTGGGCAGGGGTTCCTAACCGGGGAGCTGTTTTTT	CASSFGQGFLTGELFF
TRBV6-5	TRBJ1-2	many	TRBD1	TGTGCCAGCAGTTACGGAGGAGGGGGCTCGGGCTACACCTTC	CASSYGGGGSGYTF
TRBV28	TRBJ2-7	-	-	TGTGCCAGCAGTTTCCGTGGTGGGGGGGAGCAGTACTTC	CASSFRGGGEQYF
TRBV3-1	TRBJ2-7	-	-	TGTGCCAGCAGCCAAGAAAACTCCTACGAGCAGTACTTC	CASSQENSYEQYF
TRBV20-1	TRBJ2-7	few	-	TGCAGTGCTAGGGACTCGACGGGCCCCTACGAGCAGTACTTC	CSARDSTGPYEQYF
TRBV3-1	TRBJ2-5	-	TRBD1	TGTGCCAGCGAGGACAGGGGGGAGACCCAGTACTTC	CASEDRGETQYF
TRBV7-3	TRBJ2-3	-	TRBD2	TGTGCCAGCAGCTTAGCGGGAGGGCCGATAGATACGCAGTATTTT	CASSLAGGPIDTQYF
TRBV27	TRBJ2-1	once	-	TGTGCCAGCAGTTTACTGGACGGTGAGCAGTTCTTC	CASSLLDGEQFF